Presented here are 6 T cell receptor beta chains from one specimen sequenced in a study of T-cell reconstitution after alpha-beta-depleted transplantation in children. Unique molecular identifiers were incorporated when the TCRbeta library was constructed. TCRdb used MiXCR to reprocess the PCR reads, holding one entry per CDR3 protein. The table records about 600,000 distinct CDR3 sequences, around 23% of them present only once. This material consisted of PBMCs, mostly from graft donor cells, taken 360 days after TCRalphabeta/CD19-depleted stem cell transplant. Every receptor here comes from a boy under two years old who had a stem cell transplant for acute myeloid leukemia, so the T cells may come from the graft donor.

The chain joins TRBV7-2 to TRBJ2-3, with D possibly being TRBD1 or TRBD2 (5 bases each). With 4 bases removed from V and 4 bases from J, the gap between germline ends came to 15 bases. The CDR3 spans 15 residues. CDR1 and CDR2 (germline): SGHTA, FQGNSA. DNA of the CDR3: TGTGCCAGCAGCTGGCAGGGACCCCGAGCAGATACGCAGTATTTT. It codes for CASSWQGPRADTQYF. The full variable domain, in which reference TRBV7-2 and TRBJ2-3 provide the parts outside the CDR3, is GAGVSQSPSNKVTEKGKDVELRCDPISGHTALYWYRQSLGQGLEFLIYFQGNSAPDKSGLPSDRFSAERTGGSVSTLTIQRTQQEDSAVYLCASSWQGPRADTQYFGPGTRLTVL.

This chain uses TRBV12-3 or TRBV12-4 with TRBJ1-5; a weak D match, TRBD1 (5 bases). V lost 4 bases and J lost 4, with 11 bases in between. This CDR3 comprises 14 residues. CDR3 nucleotides: TGTGCCAGCAGTTCACTTGGGGGGAATCAGCCCCAGCATTTT. This codes for CASSSLGGNQPQHF.

This clonotype was detected many times. This chain connects TRBV13 to TRBJ2-5, with D perhaps TRBD1 or TRBD2 (5 bases each). Trimming shortened V by 0 bases and J by 0 bases, and 17 bases separated the two germline ends. The germline gives CDR1 PRHDT, CDR2 FYEKMQ (reference sequence). This CDR3 comprises 18 residues. The CDR3 protein is CASSLGHGGRAYQETQYF. CDR3 bases: TGTGCCAGCAGCTTAGGTCACGGAGGCAGGGCGTACCAAGAGACCCAGTACTTC.

The rearrangement uses TRBV5-1 and TRBJ1-1, with 7 bases that match TRBD1. Germline V gene lookup returns CDR1 SGHRS and CDR2 YFSETQ. J gave up 3 bases and V 4 bases, and 0 bases lay outside the gene matches. This CDR3 has 12 amino acids. The CDR3 DNA is TGCGCCAGCAGCGGGACAGACACTGAAGCTTTCTTT. It encodes CASSGTDTEAFF.

V and J are TRBV28 and TRBJ2-1; D call uncertain. The germline CDR1 and CDR2 sequences are MDHEN and SYDVKM. The CDR3 totals 11 residues. Trimming shortened V by 3 bases and J by 8 bases, and 5 bases separated the two germline ends. This CDR3 reads CASSFLYEQFF. As DNA, the CDR3 is TGTGCCAGCAGTTTCTTGTATGAGCAGTTCTTC.

This clonotype was found many times. V and J are TRBV5-1 and TRBJ2-3; D uncertain. Trimming stripped 2 bases from V and 3 bases from J, with 1 base between. The CDR3 consists of 11 residues. In germline, CDR1 is SGHRS, CDR2 YFSETQ. The CDR3 here is CASSLTDTQYF. CDR3 nucleotide sequence: TGCGCCAGCAGCTTAACAGATACGCAGTATTTT.